What follows are 13 T cell receptor beta chains derived from one specimen sequenced in a study of blood T cell repertoires in COVID-19. The method was immunoSEQ multiplex PCR; TCRdb's version includes in-frame clones alone and lacks a portion of them. The sample lists 130,000 or so clones; more than 80% were seen once. Material: peripheral blood. These TCRs come from a man in his forties with acute or convalescent COVID-19.

This chain uses TRBV18 with TRBJ1-1; D unclear. This CDR3 comprises 14 residues. V was clipped by 1 base and J by 3 bases, with 9 bases between them. CDR1 KGHSH and CDR2 LQKENI come from the germline V gene. The CDR3 bases are TGTGCCAGCTCACCACTGGCCTCATACACTGAAGCTTTCTTT. The encoded protein is CASSPLASYTEAFF.

The DNA for the CDR3 is TGTGCCAGCAGCTTTTGGGGGGGTGTCAATCAGCCCCAGCATTTT. Translation gives CASSFWGGVNQPQHF. The chain links TRBV5-5 to TRBJ1-5; D is perhaps TRBD1 (5 bases). This CDR3 spans 15 amino acids. In germline, CDR1 is SGHKS, CDR2 YYEKEE (reference sequence). Trimming took off 2 bases at V and 3 bases at J, with 12 bases between the two ends.

V and J are TRBV9 and TRBJ1-3; the D gene is possibly TRBD1 (5 bases). The CDR3 is 16 amino acids. Germline assignment: CDR1 SGDLS and CDR2 YYNGEE. V lost 3 bases and J 3 bases, leaving 16 bases between the germline ends. CDR3 in amino acids: CASSGPPQGNGNTIYF. CDR3 in DNA: TGTGCCAGCAGCGGCCCGCCCCAGGGAAATGGAAACACCATATATTTT.

This chain uses TRBV12-2 with TRBJ2-7; TRBD2, the D gene given by the table, was not confirmed from the DNA. TRBV12-2 is labeled a pseudogene. The CDR3 extends over 16 amino acids. The CDR3 spells CASRLGPASGSYEQYF. CDR3 bases: TGTGCAAGTCGCTTAGGCCCGGCTAGCGGGAGCTACGAGCAGTACTTC.

This rearrangement joins TRBV10-2 to TRBJ1-1, with 7 bases matching TRBD1. The V segment lost 5 bases and the J segment 7 bases; nucleotides outside the gene matches: 10. Germline V gives CDR1 WSHSY, CDR2 SAAADI. The CDR3 runs 14 residues. The CDR3 spells CASSRFTGAYEAFF. The CDR3 DNA reads as TGCGCCAGCAGTCGTTTCACAGGGGCCTATGAAGCTTTCTTT.

V is TRBV3-1 (or the pseudogene TRBV3-2) and J is TRBJ2-3; the D is unclear. Germline values: CDR1 LGHDT, CDR2 YNNKEL (reference sequence). V gave up 6 bases and J gave up 1 base, with 14 bases separating them. The CDR3 contains 15 residues. CDR3 residues: CASSHTGHRTDTQYF. Written as DNA, the CDR3 is TGTGCCAGCAGTCACACTGGGCACCGCACAGATACGCAGTATTTT.

The chain employs TRBV19 and TRBJ2-1, with D maybe TRBD1 (5 bases). The CDR3 sequence is 12 residues long. Trimming removed 4 bases from V and 6 bases from J, with 7 bases in between. CDR1 LNHDA and CDR2 SQIVND come from the germline V gene (reference sequence). The CDR3 here is CASSTQVNEQFF. DNA of the CDR3: TGTGCCAGTAGTACACAGGTCAATGAGCAGTTCTTC.

The rearrangement uses TRBV5-8 and TRBJ2-1, with TRBD2 identical over 10 bases. This CDR3 region has 14 residues. Looked up from germline, CDR1 is SGHTS and CDR2 is YDEGEE. V shed 4 bases and J 8 bases; nucleotides not matched to a gene: 6. The chain's CDR3 is CASSELAGADEQFF. The CDR3 nucleotides read TGTGCCAGCAGCGAGCTAGCGGGAGCCGATGAGCAGTTCTTC.

This clone appeared once. This sequence joins TRBV11-2 and TRBJ2-7; D not certain. Deletions cut 6 bases from V and 5 bases from J, with 11 bases between. Looked up from germline, CDR1 is SGHAT and CDR2 is FQNNGV. This CDR3 has 12 residues. CDR3 nucleotides: TGTGCCAGCAGGAGAAGCCAAGACGAGCAGTACTTC. It codes for CASRRSQDEQYF.

J is TRBJ1-6 and V is TRBV2, with TRBD1 matching over 7 bases. Germline V gives CDR1 SNHLY, CDR2 FYNNEI. V shed 4 bases and J 7 bases; nucleotides not matched to a gene: 7. The CDR3 runs 15 residues. The CDR3 coding sequence is TGTGCCAGCAGTGGGGGCAGGGGGAGAAATTCACCCCTCCACTTT. Amino acid sequence: CASSGGRGRNSPLHF.

A single count supports this clone. The chain joins TRBV9 to TRBJ2-7, with 7 bases that match TRBD1. The J segment lost 2 bases and the V segment lost 0 bases, leaving 5 bases of the junction unmatched. The CDR3 sequence is 15 residues long. Looked up from germline, CDR1 is SGDLS and CDR2 is YYNGEE. The CDR3 protein is CASSVGGTDPYEQYF. The CDR3, as DNA: TGTGCCAGCAGCGTAGGAGGGACAGACCCCTACGAGCAGTACTTC.

The J gene is TRBJ2-5, the V gene TRBV6-1; D is undetermined. The CDR3 sequence is 14 residues long. The germline CDR1 and CDR2 sequences are MNHNS and SASEGT. V lost 3 bases to trimming and J lost 3 bases, with 11 bases between them. For the CDR3, the DNA is TGTGCCAGCAGTGACAGGCCCTGGGAAGAGACCCAGTACTTC. It specifies CASSDRPWEETQYF.

This rearrangement joins TRBV19 to TRBJ1-4; TRBD1 aligns across 9 bases. Looked up from germline, CDR1 is LNHDA and CDR2 is SQIVND (reference sequence). The CDR3 runs to 15 residues. J gave up 7 bases and V 7 bases, and 10 bases lay outside the gene matches. CDR3 nucleotide sequence: TGTGCCAGTAAAACCCGGGGACAGGGTGGTGAAAAACTGTTTTTT. Translating it yields CASKTRGQGGEKLFF.